These 30 T cell receptor beta chains were all obtained from the same sample, sequenced in a study of blood T cell repertoires in COVID-19 (dated by TCRdb to 2020 to 2021). The library was obtained by the immunoSEQ multiplex PCR assay. The table was pulled from immuneACCESS by TCRdb, which kept in-frame rearrangements only. Such tables lose some clones; where checked, under half of the loss comes from unresolved V genes, and the rest has no known cause. The sample contains 150,000 to 200,000 clones, approximately 85% of them found a single time. The top ten clones comprise roughly 8.6% of the sample. The sample taken for sequencing was PBMCs or T cells enriched from blood (not recorded which). The receptors here all came from a woman younger than 35 who had recovered from COVID-19.

The chain links TRBV7-6 to TRBJ2-7, with 7 bases aligning to TRBD1. Per germline, CDR1 SGHVS and CDR2 FNYEAQ. This CDR3 has 15 residues. J lost 7 bases, V lost 1 base, and 10 bases had no gene match. The CDR3 reads CASSLEGYRGGEQYF. The CDR3 nucleotides read TGTGCCAGCAGCTTAGAGGGTTACAGGGGCGGGGAGCAGTACTTC.

The genes are TRBV7-8 and TRBJ1-2; the D is unclear. The CDR3 covers 16 residues. Trimming took off 5 bases at V and 0 bases at J, with 16 bases between the two ends. Germline V gene lookup returns CDR1 SGHVS and CDR2 FQNEAQ. CDR3 amino acids: CASSQRLGAANYGYTF. For the CDR3, the DNA is TGTGCCAGCAGCCAACGGCTGGGTGCGGCTAACTATGGCTACACCTTC. The full variable domain, its missing parts supplied by reference TRBV7-8 and TRBJ1-2, is GAGVSQSPRYKVAKRGQDVALRCDPISGHVSLFWYQQALGQGPEFLTYFQNEAQLDKSGLPSDRFFAERPEGSVSTLKIQRTQQEDSAVYLCASSQRLGAANYGYTFGSGTRLTVV.

This clone was detected once. The J gene is TRBJ1-2, the V gene TRBV27; 8 bases fit TRBD1. The trim removed 3 bases at V and 8 bases at J, leaving 5 bases unmatched. Germline V CDR1 and CDR2: MNHEY, SMNVEV (reference sequence). CDR3 length: 13 residues. Here the CDR3 DNA reads TGTGCCAGCAGTTTCCCACAGGGGGACGGCTACACCTTC. Its protein product is CASSFPQGDGYTF.

CDR3 nucleotides: TGTGCCAGCAGCCGCACCGGGGAGCTGTTTTTT. Translated, it gives CASSRTGELFF. This sequence joins TRBV6-5 and TRBJ2-2; D is undetermined. The CDR3 length is 11 residues. V shed 6 bases and J shed 4 bases, with 3 bases lying between them. Germline values: CDR1 MNHEY, CDR2 SVGAGI.

The chain employs TRBV6-6 and TRBJ2-1, with 9 bases aligning to TRBD1. The junction had 14 bases not matched to a gene; V was cut back by 8 bases and J by 6 bases. The CDR3 covers 16 residues. Germline V gives CDR1 MNHNY, CDR2 SVGAGI (reference sequence). The CDR3 protein is CASGLTGGALGNEQFF. DNA for the CDR3: TGTGCCAGCGGCCTTACAGGGGGCGCCCTAGGCAATGAGCAGTTCTTC.

The chain employs TRBV7-3 and TRBJ2-2, with 12 positions matching TRBD2. The V and J ends lost 5 bases and 5 bases, in that order; junction bases with no gene match: 12. This CDR3 region has 18 residues. The germline V gene has CDR1 SGHTA and CDR2 FQGTGA. The CDR3 coding sequence is TGTGCCAGCAGCGTGAGACTAGCGGGAGCCGTGGGAACCGGGGAGCTGTTTTTT. Protein sequence: CASSVRLAGAVGTGELFF.

The chain combines TRBV11-3 with TRBJ2-5; D remains unclear. V dropped 1 base and J dropped 5 bases, with 8 bases sitting between them. This CDR3 spans 13 amino acids. The germline CDR1 and CDR2 sequences are SGHNT and YENEEA. CDR3 sequence reads: CASSLGPRETQYF. CDR3 nucleotide sequence: TGTGCCAGCAGCTTAGGTCCCCGGGAGACCCAGTACTTC.

The chain couples TRBV27 to TRBJ2-2; 9 nucleotides align to TRBD2. From germline, CDR1 is MNHEY and CDR2 SMNVEV (reference sequence). Trimming at V came to 0 bases and at J to 7 bases, leaving 6 bases not matched to a gene. The CDR3 runs to 16 residues. CDR3 sequence: CASSLSLAGINGELFF. In DNA, the CDR3 is TGTGCCAGCAGTTTATCCCTAGCGGGGATCAACGGGGAGCTGTTTTTT.

V and J are TRBV3-1 (or the pseudogene TRBV3-2) and TRBJ2-2, with TRBD1 matching 9 bases. V was pared by 4 bases and J by 5 bases, with 17 bases of the junction left unmatched. Germline assignment: CDR1 LGHDT and CDR2 YNNKEL (reference sequence). The CDR3 has 19 residues. The CDR3 coding sequence is TGTGCCAGCAGCCGGACAACGACAGATGGGACAGGGCGAACCGGGGAGCTGTTTTTT. This sequence encodes CASSRTTTDGTGRTGELFF.

The V call is TRBV6-5, the J call TRBJ2-2; 7 nucleotides line up with TRBD2. Germline loops: CDR1 MNHEY, CDR2 SVGAGI. The CDR3 length is 14 residues. J gave up 0 bases and V 11 bases, and 6 bases lay outside the gene matches. The CDR3 nucleotides read TGTGCCGCACGGGAGGCCTCGAACACCGGGGAGCTGTTTTTT. It codes for CAAREASNTGELFF.

The chain recombines TRBV10-1 with TRBJ1-6; D unresolved. The V end lost 3 bases, the J end lost 4 bases, and 4 bases lay between the germline ends. This CDR3 region has 13 residues. CDR1 is WNHNN, CDR2 SYGVQD, per germline (reference sequence). The CDR3: CASSEQYNSPLHF. In DNA form, the CDR3 reads TGCGCCAGCAGTGAACAATATAATTCACCCCTCCACTTT.

The V call is TRBV4-3, the J call TRBJ1-5; unclear D gene. CDR1 is LGHNA, CDR2 YSLEER, per germline. Trimming stripped 0 bases from V and 6 bases from J, with 6 bases between. This CDR3 has 13 residues. The CDR3 DNA reads TGCGCCAGCAGCCAAGACATCGGTCAGCCCCAGCATTTT. Translated: CASSQDIGQPQHF.

The gene calls are TRBV18 and TRBJ2-1; a possible D gene is TRBD1 (5 bases). Deletions cut 4 bases from V and 1 base from J, with 14 bases between. CDR3 length: 16 residues. The V gene's germline CDR1 is KGHSH and CDR2 LQKENI. CDR3 nucleotide sequence: TGTGCCAGCTCACGAGAGGACATAAATTCCTACAATGAGCAGTTCTTC. Translation gives CASSREDINSYNEQFF.

V gene TRBV10-3 combines with J gene TRBJ2-3; 12 nucleotides agree with TRBD2. This CDR3 spans 16 amino acids. In germline, CDR1 is ENHRY, CDR2 SYGVKD. Unmatched junction bases numbered 4, after V lost 2 bases and J lost 4 bases. The CDR3 DNA reads as TGTGCCATCAGTGAGCTAGCGGGAGGGCCTGCAGATACGCAGTATTTT. Residues: CAISELAGGPADTQYF.

This clone has just a few counts. Here the CDR3 DNA reads TGTGCCAGCATACCCCATTACGGGTCGGGAAACACTGAAGCTTTCTTT. Translating it yields CASIPHYGSGNTEAFF. This rearrangement joins TRBV28 to TRBJ1-1; D call uncertain. CDR3 length equals 16 residues. The germline V and J ends were trimmed by 7 bases and 2 bases, with 20 bases remaining between them. The germline gives CDR1 MDHEN, CDR2 SYDVKM.

This chain connects TRBV4-3 to TRBJ2-7, with TRBD1 identical over 9 bases. Germline CDR1 is LGHNA and CDR2 is YSLEER. This CDR3 spans 15 amino acids. J gave up 0 bases and V 5 bases, and 5 bases lay outside the gene matches. This chain's CDR3 is CASSKGTGYSYEQYF. CDR3 nucleotides: TGCGCCAGCAGCAAAGGGACAGGGTACTCCTACGAGCAGTACTTC.

This clone has only one observation. The chain combines TRBV5-1 with TRBJ1-2; TRBD1 agrees at 10 bases. The germline V gene encodes CDR1 SGHRS and CDR2 YFSETQ. J gave up 1 base and V 4 bases, and 7 bases lay outside the gene matches. The CDR3 runs 16 residues. The CDR3 DNA follows: TGCGCCAGCAGCACCTGGGACAGGGGAGTTAACTATGGCTACACCTTC. This encodes CASSTWDRGVNYGYTF.

The J gene is TRBJ2-7, the V gene TRBV6-2 or TRBV6-3; 14 bases are a match to TRBD2. Germline V lookup: CDR1 MNHEY, CDR2 SVGEGT. V shed 4 bases and J 3 bases; nucleotides not matched to a gene: 5. This CDR3 contains 16 residues. The CDR3 DNA sequence: TGTGCCAGCAGTTTAATCGGACTAGCGGGGGGCTACGAGCAGTACTTC. This codes for CASSLIGLAGGYEQYF.

This chain uses TRBV2 with TRBJ2-1, with 9 bases identical to TRBD1. V lost 6 bases to trimming and J lost 5 bases; unmatched junction nucleotides: 8. The CDR3 contains 15 residues. Germline CDR1 SNHLY, CDR2 FYNNEI. DNA of the CDR3: TGTGCCAGCAGGACCGGGACAGGGTCACACAATGAGCAGTTCTTC. Its translation is CASRTGTGSHNEQFF.

Here the CDR3 DNA reads TGTGCCAGCAGCTCGACGCTCAGCGGCGAGCAGTACTTC. It specifies CASSSTLSGEQYF. The genes are TRBV7-3 and TRBJ2-7; maybe TRBD2 (5 bases). Trimming shortened V by 4 bases and J by 6 bases, and 13 bases separated the two germline ends. The germline V gene has CDR1 SGHTA and CDR2 FQGTGA. The CDR3 runs 13 residues.

This clone showed up just a few times. This rearrangement joins TRBV7-3 to TRBJ2-7; TRBD2 matches 8 bases. The CDR3 covers 14 residues. V shed 1 base, J shed 7 bases, and the junction held 6 bases outside the gene matches. CDR1 is SGHTA and CDR2 is FQGTGA in the germline V gene. CDR3 sequence (DNA): TGTGCCAGCAGCTTAATAGCGGGATCGAAGGAGCAGTACTTC. Translated, it gives CASSLIAGSKEQYF.

The genes are TRBV10-3 and TRBJ2-7, with 10 bases fitting TRBD1. This CDR3 has 14 residues. The trim removed 4 bases at V and 0 bases at J, leaving 0 bases unmatched. CDR1 is ENHRY, CDR2 SYGVKD, per germline. CDR3 sequence reads: CAISGTGGSYEQYF. The CDR3 DNA reads as TGTGCCATCAGTGGGACAGGGGGCTCCTACGAGCAGTACTTC.

The chain employs TRBV3-1 (or the pseudogene TRBV3-2) and TRBJ2-3, with 10 bases lining up with TRBD2. V lost 9 bases and J lost 5; bases outside the gene matches: 11. In germline, CDR1 is LGHDT, CDR2 YNNKEL (reference sequence). The CDR3 is 15 amino acids. The CDR3 sequence: CASTPSGGLVDTQYF. Here the CDR3 DNA reads TGTGCCAGTACCCCTAGCGGGGGATTGGTAGATACGCAGTATTTT.

The genes are TRBV6-6 and TRBJ2-1; TRBD2 matches 7 bases. J lost 0 bases, V lost 9 bases, and 11 bases had no gene match. This CDR3 contains 16 residues. The germline CDR1 and CDR2 sequences are MNHNY and SVGAGI (reference sequence). This CDR3 is CASFGGSASSYNEQFF. The CDR3 region has the DNA TGTGCCAGTTTCGGCGGGAGTGCTAGCTCCTACAATGAGCAGTTCTTC.

The sample holds one count of this clone. The genes are TRBV18 and TRBJ2-7; D perhaps matches TRBD1 (6 bases). Germline-derived CDR1 and CDR2 are KGHSH and LQKENI. The CDR3 covers 15 residues. With 1 base removed from V and 2 bases from J, the gap between germline ends came to 12 bases. The CDR3 sequence is CASSPLQGRAYEQYF. The CDR3 region has the DNA TGTGCCAGCTCACCACTACAGGGCAGGGCCTACGAGCAGTACTTC.

In this sample, this clone turned up a few times. Relative to the germline gene, one junction end is altered; a read error may explain this. The chain has TRBV7-7 and TRBJ2-7; the match to TRBD1 covers 9 bases. The CDR3 runs 13 residues. Germline CDR1 reads SSHAT; CDR2 reads FNYEAQ (reference sequence). The CDR3: CASSFGQGREQYF. The CDR3, as DNA: TGTGCTAGCAGCTTCGGACAGGGGCGCGAGCAGTACTTC.

The chain links TRBV4-1 to TRBJ2-2, with D possibly being TRBD1 (5 bases). V lost 1 base, J lost 5 bases, and 8 bases lay in between. The CDR3 is 14 residues long. Germline V gives CDR1 MGHRA, CDR2 YSYEKL. As DNA, the CDR3 is TGCGCCAGCAGCCAAGTGGCAGGGACCGGGGAGCTGTTTTTT. Its translation: CASSQVAGTGELFF.

The chain joins TRBV6-5 to TRBJ1-3; 7 nucleotides agree with TRBD1. V was pared by 9 bases and J by 7 bases, with 15 bases of the junction left unmatched. Germline CDR1 reads MNHEY; CDR2 reads SVGAGI. The CDR3 is 15 residues long. The CDR3 sequence: CASEEPGQPSNTIYF. DNA of the CDR3: TGTGCCAGTGAGGAACCGGGACAGCCATCGAACACCATATATTTT.

The J gene is TRBJ1-4, the V gene TRBV7-8, with D unresolved. CDR1 is SGHVS, CDR2 FQNEAQ, per germline. CDR3 length: 14 residues. The V end was cut by 5 bases, the J end by 6 bases, with 13 bases between. In DNA, the CDR3 is TGTGCCAGCAGCCTTAACCGAGGCCATGAAAAACTGTTTTTT. It encodes CASSLNRGHEKLFF.

This chain connects TRBV19 to TRBJ1-1; D is undetermined. Germline CDR1 LNHDA, CDR2 SQIVND (reference sequence). Deletions cut 3 bases from V and 1 base from J, with 6 bases between. CDR3 length: 13 residues. DNA for the CDR3: TGTGCCAGTAGTATCCAAAAGAACACTGAAGCTTTCTTT. Protein: CASSIQKNTEAFF.